This T cell receptor beta chain emerged from a study of a mutant IDH1 vaccine in newly diagnosed glioma. Overall study: Patients were pretreated with radiotherapy, temozolomide, or both, mostly both.

Time point defined: week 47, end of study. Doses consisted of 300 ug of mutant IDH1 20-mer peptide each, paired with topical imiquimod. Repertoires were generated with immunoSEQ multiplex PCR, while TCRdb's copy carries only in-frame clones and drops some. The data show about 50,000 clones, roughly 83% seen once. About this clone itself: Antigen unknown.

Germline-derived CDR1 and CDR2 are MNHEY and SVGAGI. Deletions cut 4 bases from V and 6 bases from J, with 8 bases between. This CDR3 is 12 amino acids long. This sequence originates from a woman in her thirties with glioma. Some clones in this sample may be carry-over from other donors' samples. V is TRBV6-5 and J is TRBJ2-3, with D perhaps TRBD1 (5 bases). The material was PBMCs, obtained from a glioma patient whose treatment included an IDH1 peptide vaccine. Here the CDR3 reads CASSLDTDTQYF. In DNA, the CDR3 is TGTGCCAGCAGTTTGGACACGGATACGCAGTATTTT.